This T cell receptor beta chain was sequenced for a study of blood T cell repertoires in COVID-19. Study in general: Samples taken during acute and convalescent COVID-19 were collected in the United States, Italy and Spain.

Clones were sequenced by immunoSEQ multiplex PCR, and TCRdb holds only the in-frame ones, with some missing. This table has 200,000 to 250,000 clones, around 83% appearing once. The sequence was collected from a woman aged 45 to 65 with acute or convalescent COVID-19. The sequenced sample consisted of peripheral blood.

The DNA of the CDR3 is TGTGCCAGCAGAAAGGACAGAGAGCAGAATACGCAGTATTTT. It codes for CASRKDREQNTQYF. The chain links TRBV28 to TRBJ2-3; D possibly corresponds to TRBD1 (6 bases). Germline V CDR1 and CDR2: MDHEN, SYDVKM. This CDR3 region has 14 residues. The V end lost 6 bases, the J end lost 7 bases, and 17 bases lay between the germline ends.